The sequence of this T cell receptor (beta chain) was determined in a study of blood T cell repertoires in COVID-19. Study-level background: The samples span acute and convalescent COVID-19 from the United States, Italy and Spain.

Original data processing: Reference gene primer amplification gave estimated nucleated cell counts. The assay was immunoSEQ multiplex PCR, and TCRdb's table has in-frame clones only and misses some. D and trimming were read from the DNA, whereas the V and J calls and clone size are those reported in that table. The profile shows approximately 63,000 clones, 70% to 80% of them singletons. Trimming removed 5 bases from V and 1 base from J, with 18 bases in between. The germline V gene has CDR1 LNHNV and CDR2 YYDKDF (reference sequence). The length of the CDR3 is 16 residues. What was sequenced was peripheral blood. The chain combines TRBV15 with TRBJ2-7, with a weak D call TRBD1 (5 bases). The TCR was taken from a woman older than 75 with acute or convalescent COVID-19. CDR3 DNA sequence: TGTGCCACCAGCTACTCCGCCACAGGCCGTTCCTACGAGCAGTACTTC. Translation gives CATSYSATGRSYEQYF.